A single sample is the source of the 8 T cell receptor beta chains below, sequenced in a study of CD8+CD57+ T cells in acquired aplastic anemia. Individuals selected for sequencing had exhibited CD8+CD57+ cell expansion on flow cytometry. Genomic DNA served as template for TCR beta VDJ and CDR3 profiling. MiXCR, applied by TCRdb to the reads, yields one record per CDR3 protein. The sample shows approximately 180,000 distinct CDR3 sequences, around half of them seen only once. Specimen: sorted CD4+, CD8+, or CD8+CD57+ T cells (not recorded which) from PBMCs. The receptors here all came from a human donor with aplastic anemia.

On this clonotype: An end of the junction does not agree with germline; a read error may underlie this. The chain is built from TRBV2 and TRBJ2-5; 7 bases are shared with TRBD1. CDR3 length: 13 residues. From germline, CDR1 is SNHLY and CDR2 FYNNEI. In nucleotides, the CDR3 is TGTGCCACCAGTGAAGGGGGCCGAGAGACCCAGTACTTC. Translating gives CATSEGGRETQYF.

J is TRBJ1-1 and V is TRBV2; no reliable D call. This CDR3 has 13 amino acids. V shed 7 bases and J shed 0 bases, with 9 bases lying between them. The V gene's germline CDR1 is SNHLY and CDR2 FYNNEI. The CDR3 reads CASTPLMNTEAFF. CDR3 sequence (DNA): TGTGCCAGCACGCCACTCATGAACACTGAAGCTTTCTTT.

This clonotype was recorded many times. This chain links TRBV19 with TRBJ2-5; 10 bases map to TRBD1. The germline V gene has CDR1 LNHDA and CDR2 SQIVND (reference sequence). The CDR3 extends over 18 amino acids. J was trimmed by 3 bases and V by 3 bases; bases with no gene match: 13. The chain's CDR3 is CASSILTGGKNTKETQYF. In DNA form, the CDR3 reads TGTGCCAGTAGTATTCTGACAGGGGGCAAGAATACCAAAGAGACCCAGTACTTC.

The chain couples TRBV7-6 to TRBJ2-7; D gene ambiguous. The V gene lost 0 bases and the J gene lost 5 bases, with 8 bases spanning the gap. This CDR3 comprises 13 residues. Germline CDR1 is SGHVS and CDR2 is FNYEAQ. DNA of the CDR3: TGTGCCAGCAGCTTAGCGCATGGTAACGAGCAGTACTTC. Protein product: CASSLAHGNEQYF. Together with reference TRBV7-6 and TRBJ2-7, the CDR3 gives the full variable domain: GAGVSQSPRYKVTKRGQDVALRCDPISGHVSLYWYRQALGQGPEFLTYFNYEAQQDKSGLPNDRFSAERPEGSISTLTIQRTEQRDSAMYRCASSLAHGNEQYFGPGTRLTVT.

This clonotype occurred many times. The chain combines TRBV12-3 or TRBV12-4 with TRBJ1-5; tentative D call: TRBD1 (5 bases). This CDR3 has 17 residues. The V end was cut by 3 bases, the J end by 0 bases, with 15 bases between. CDR3 amino acids: CASSFDDSLYSNQPQHF. Written as DNA, the CDR3 is TGTGCCAGCAGTTTCGACGACAGCCTCTATAGCAATCAGCCCCAGCATTTT.

The CDR3 DNA is TGTGCCATCAGTGAGTCAAACTCCCGAGGCAATCAGCCCCAGCATTTT. As protein: CAISESNSRGNQPQHF. The chain uses TRBV10-3 and TRBJ1-5, with D hard to call. The CDR3 contains 16 residues. The germline V gene encodes CDR1 ENHRY and CDR2 SYGVKD. Trimming cost V 0 bases and J 2 bases, with 11 bases left between them.

This clonotype was seen repeatedly, ten times or more. The rearrangement uses TRBV5-5 and TRBJ2-5; D unclear. The CDR3 length is 13 residues. The germline V gene encodes CDR1 SGHKS and CDR2 YYEKEE (reference sequence). Trimming cost V 2 bases and J 5 bases, with 10 bases left between them. CDR3 sequence: CASSFTGSETQYF. CDR3 nucleotide sequence: TGTGCCAGCAGCTTCACGGGCAGTGAGACCCAGTACTTC.

This clonotype has ten or more counts. For the CDR3, the DNA is TGCAGTGCTGAAGTTGGCACCCGCTCCTACGAGCAGTACTTC. It encodes CSAEVGTRSYEQYF. The rearrangement uses TRBV20-1 and TRBJ2-7, with D hard to call. V shed 5 bases and J shed 0 bases, with 14 bases lying between them. The CDR3 runs 14 residues. The germline CDR1 and CDR2 sequences are DFQATT and SNEGSKA (reference sequence).